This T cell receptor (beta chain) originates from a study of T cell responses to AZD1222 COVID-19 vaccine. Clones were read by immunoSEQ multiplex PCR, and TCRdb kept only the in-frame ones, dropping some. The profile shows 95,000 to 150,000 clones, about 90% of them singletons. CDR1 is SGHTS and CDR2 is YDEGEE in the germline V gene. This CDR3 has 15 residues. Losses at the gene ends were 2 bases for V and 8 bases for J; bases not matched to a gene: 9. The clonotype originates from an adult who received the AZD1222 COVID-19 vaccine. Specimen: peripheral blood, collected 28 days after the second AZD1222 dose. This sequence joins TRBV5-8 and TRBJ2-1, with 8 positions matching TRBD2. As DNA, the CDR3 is TGTGCCAGCAGCTTAGGAGCGGGAGTTACCTATGAGCAGTTCTTC. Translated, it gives CASSLGAGVTYEQFF. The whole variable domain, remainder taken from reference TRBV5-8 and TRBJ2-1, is EAGVTQSPTHLIKTRGQQATLRCSPISGHTSVYWYQQALGLGLQFLLWYDEGEERNRGNFPPRFSGRQFPNYSSELNVNALELEDSALYLCASSLGAGVTYEQFFGPGTRLTVL.